The 29 T cell receptor beta chains below were found in one sample sequenced in a study of T cell changes during pregnancy in multiple sclerosis. The assay was immunoSEQ multiplex PCR, and TCRdb's table has in-frame clones only and misses some. The sample has some 41,000 clones; 80% to 90% are singletons. The sequencing used CD4+ T cells from peripheral blood mononuclear cells, collected in the first trimester of pregnancy. Receptors originate from a female donor with multiple sclerosis, enrolled in a pregnancy study.

This clone was counted once. The chain combines TRBV30 with TRBJ1-1; no definite D call. From germline, CDR1 is GTSNPN and CDR2 SVGIG (reference sequence). V shed 3 bases and J shed 10 bases, with 12 bases lying between them. CDR3 length: 11 amino acids. CDR3 nucleotides: TGTGCCTGGAGCGCGGGAGGGCCAGCTTTCTTT. This sequence encodes CAWSAGGPAFF.

This chain uses TRBV7-9 with TRBJ2-3, with 8 bases matching TRBD2. Germline V gene data show CDR1 as SEHNR and CDR2 as FQNEAQ (reference sequence). The junction had 3 bases not matched to a gene; V was cut back by 0 bases and J by 4 bases. This CDR3 comprises 15 residues. The CDR3 DNA reads as TGTGCCAGCAGCTTAGCTAGCGGGGCAGCAGATACGCAGTATTTT. Amino acid sequence: CASSLASGAADTQYF.

This clone was counted between two and nine times. The chain employs TRBV2 and TRBJ1-1; TRBD1 might be the D (5 bases). CDR3 length: 15 residues. Germline values: CDR1 SNHLY, CDR2 FYNNEI. The V gene lost 10 bases and the J gene lost 0 bases, with 18 bases spanning the gap. CDR3 sequence reads: CATLWGRGMNTEAFF. DNA of the CDR3: TGTGCCACCCTCTGGGGCCGCGGGATGAACACTGAAGCTTTCTTT.

The gene calls are TRBV4-3 and TRBJ2-1; TRBD2 matches 8 bases. The V gene end was trimmed by 0 bases and the J gene end by 5 bases; junction bases not matched to a gene: 6. CDR1 LGHNA and CDR2 YSLEER come from the germline V gene. The length of the CDR3 is 16 residues. The CDR3 DNA reads as TGCGCCAGCAGCCAAGACCGTAGCGGGACCAACAATGAGCAGTTCTTC. Translated, it gives CASSQDRSGTNNEQFF.

This chain connects TRBV7-9 to TRBJ1-2; D is unclear. Trimming pared 4 bases from V and 7 bases from J, leaving 19 bases between. CDR3 size: 15 residues. CDR1 SEHNR and CDR2 FQNEAQ come from the germline V gene (reference sequence). This CDR3 reads CASSSGGRSVGGYTF. CDR3 bases: TGTGCCAGCAGCTCTGGAGGACGGTCGGTTGGTGGCTACACCTTC.

V and J are TRBV5-1 and TRBJ1-2; 8 bases agree with TRBD1. CDR3 length: 13 residues. Per the germline V gene, CDR1 is SGHRS and CDR2 is YFSETQ. Trimming took 3 bases from V and 6 from J; bases not matched to a gene: 4. CDR3 nucleotide sequence: TGCGCCAGCAGCTCGACAGGGGTCAATGGCTACACCTTC. This translates into CASSSTGVNGYTF.

CDR3 in amino acids: CASSAGTSGIEQFF. CDR3 DNA: TGCGCCAGCAGCGCCGGGACTAGCGGAATCGAGCAGTTCTTC. This chain connects TRBV5-1 to TRBJ2-1; 11 nucleotides align to TRBD2. CDR1 is SGHRS and CDR2 is YFSETQ in the germline V gene. V lost 4 bases to trimming and J lost 10 bases; unmatched junction nucleotides: 7. The CDR3 consists of 14 residues. Variable domain in full (rest from reference TRBV5-1 and TRBJ2-1): KAGVTQTPRYLIKTRGQQVTLSCSPISGHRSVSWYQQTPGQGLQFLFEYFSETQRNKGNFPGRFSGRQFSNSRSEMNVSTLELGDSALYLCASSAGTSGIEQFFGPGTRLTVL.

The genes are TRBV7-9 and TRBJ1-1, with 7 bases lining up with TRBD1. The CDR3 runs 14 residues. V lost 5 bases, J lost 7 bases, and 10 bases stayed unmatched. Germline V gene sequence: CDR1 SEHNR, CDR2 FQNEAQ (reference sequence). The CDR3 DNA reads as TGTGCCAGCAGCCCCCGACAGGGATCCAGTGAAGCTTTCTTT. Amino acids: CASSPRQGSSEAFF.

The chain couples TRBV7-7 to TRBJ2-3; 8 positions match TRBD1. Per germline, CDR1 SSHAT and CDR2 FNYEAQ (reference sequence). The V gene end was trimmed by 5 bases and the J gene end by 1 base; junction bases not matched to a gene: 2. This CDR3 has 14 amino acids. DNA for the CDR3: TGTGCCAGCAGCCCAGGGGGCCGCACAGATACGCAGTATTTT. It encodes CASSPGGRTDTQYF.

This chain links TRBV13 with TRBJ2-7, with 11 bases aligning to TRBD2. With 5 bases clipped from V and 5 bases from J, the junction kept 2 bases outside the gene matches. The CDR3 totals 13 residues. The V gene's germline CDR1 is PRHDT and CDR2 FYEKMQ (reference sequence). CDR3 residues: CASSTTSGDEQYF. The CDR3 nucleotides read TGTGCCAGCAGCACGACTAGCGGGGACGAGCAGTACTTC.

The genes are TRBV6-5 and TRBJ2-2; D is unresolved. Germline V gives CDR1 MNHEY, CDR2 SVGAGI. V dropped 0 bases and J dropped 6 bases, with 11 bases sitting between them. The CDR3 spans 15 residues. This CDR3 reads CASSYSTPRPGELFF. The CDR3 nucleotides read TGTGCCAGCAGTTACTCGACTCCCCGACCCGGGGAGCTGTTTTTT.

The rearrangement joins TRBV9 to TRBJ2-3, with 8 bases fitting TRBD2. The ends lost 2 bases at V and 0 bases at J; junction bases unmatched: 2. Looked up from germline, CDR1 is SGDLS and CDR2 is YYNGEE. The CDR3 has 15 amino acids. The CDR3 DNA is TGTGCCAGCAGCGTTAGCGGGGTTAGCACAGATACGCAGTATTTT. Translated, it gives CASSVSGVSTDTQYF.

V and J are TRBV11-2 and TRBJ2-7; TRBD1 might be the D (7 bases). The V end lost 1 base, the J end lost 2 bases, and 12 bases lay between the germline ends. Germline V gene lookup returns CDR1 SGHAT and CDR2 FQNNGV. CDR3 length equals 15 residues. This CDR3 is CASSLGLGGTYEQYF. The CDR3 DNA follows: TGTGCCAGCAGCTTAGGACTAGGGGGCACCTACGAGCAGTACTTC.

The chain has TRBV4-3 and TRBJ1-3; 7 bases map to TRBD1. The CDR3 contains 17 residues. The germline V gene encodes CDR1 LGHNA and CDR2 YSLEER. The junction had 10 bases not matched to a gene; V was cut back by 4 bases and J by 1 base. As DNA, the CDR3 is TGCGCCAGCAGCCCAATGGAGGGGGCGCAATCTGGAAACACCATATATTTT. Amino acids: CASSPMEGAQSGNTIYF.

Here the CDR3 reads CASSELAASSYNEQFF. CDR3 bases: TGTGCCAGTAGTGAACTAGCGGCGAGCTCCTACAATGAGCAGTTCTTC. The chain has TRBV19 and TRBJ2-1; 8 bases are shared with TRBD2. V trimming: 5 bases; J trimming: 0 bases; junction bases outside the gene matches: 6. The CDR3 runs 16 residues. The germline V gene encodes CDR1 LNHDA and CDR2 SQIVND (reference sequence).

The rearrangement uses TRBV19 and TRBJ1-6; D remains unclear. The CDR3 contains 14 residues. Germline values: CDR1 LNHDA, CDR2 SQIVND (reference sequence). V was pared by 3 bases and J by 6 bases, with 9 bases between. The CDR3 DNA follows: TGTGCCAGTAGTATCCGTTATCGTAATTCACCCCTCCACTTT. It yields the protein CASSIRYRNSPLHF.

The chain has TRBV10-3 and TRBJ2-3; possible D gene TRBD2, 6 bases. The CDR3 consists of 13 residues. The germline V gene has CDR1 ENHRY and CDR2 SYGVKD. Trimming pared 6 bases from V and 0 bases from J, leaving 7 bases between. The CDR3 here is CAIRGTSTDTQYF. The CDR3 coding sequence is TGTGCCATCAGAGGGACTAGCACAGATACGCAGTATTTT.

The chain recombines TRBV5-1 with TRBJ1-3; 11 nucleotides line up with TRBD1. The V gene end was trimmed by 4 bases and the J gene end by 3 bases; junction bases not matched to a gene: 3. Germline lookup yields CDR1 SGHRS and CDR2 YFSETQ. The CDR3 loop spans 15 amino acids. Here the CDR3 reads CASSVGQGDGNTIYF. CDR3 DNA sequence: TGCGCCAGCAGCGTGGGACAGGGGGATGGAAACACCATATATTTT.

This clone occurred once. This rearrangement joins TRBV28 to TRBJ2-6, with D hard to call. Trimming removed 5 bases at V and 1 base at J, with 6 bases between. The CDR3 consists of 14 residues. Germline CDR1 reads MDHEN; CDR2 reads SYDVKM. CDR3: CASSPNSGANVLTF. The CDR3 region has the DNA TGTGCCAGCAGTCCCAATTCTGGGGCCAACGTCCTGACTTTC.

The chain employs TRBV7-7 and TRBJ2-1; 9 nucleotides match TRBD1. The J segment lost 2 bases and the V segment lost 3 bases, leaving 2 bases of the junction unmatched. There are 15 residues in the CDR3. CDR1 and CDR2 from the germline V gene are SSHAT and FNYEAQ (reference sequence). CDR3 region: CASSFNRGPYNEQFF. For the CDR3, the DNA is TGTGCCAGCAGCTTCAACAGGGGGCCCTACAATGAGCAGTTCTTC.

This sequence joins TRBV5-4 and TRBJ2-1; TRBD1 matches 7 bases. This CDR3 has 13 residues. CDR1 is SGHNT and CDR2 is YYREEE in the germline V gene (reference sequence). Trimming at V came to 1 base and at J to 8 bases, leaving 3 bases not matched to a gene. The CDR3 nucleotides read TGTGCCAGCAGCTTGCGACAGGGCGATGAGCAGTTCTTC. This translates into CASSLRQGDEQFF.

The genes are TRBV6-6 and TRBJ2-1; D is undetermined. Germline CDR1 is MNHNY and CDR2 is SVGAGI (reference sequence). Trimming took off 7 bases at V and 5 bases at J, with 12 bases between the two ends. The CDR3 has 13 amino acids. CDR3: CASTPTGNNEQFF. CDR3 nucleotides: TGTGCCAGCACACCGACTGGAAACAATGAGCAGTTCTTC.

The V gene is TRBV18, the J gene TRBJ2-5, with D possibly TRBD2 on 6 matching bases. Trimming left V 3 bases short and J 10 bases short, with 18 bases between. The CDR3 is 14 amino acids. Germline V gene sequence: CDR1 KGHSH, CDR2 LQKENI. Here the CDR3 reads CASSPRLESGVQYF. Written as DNA, the CDR3 is TGTGCCAGCTCACCTAGACTAGAGTCGGGGGTCCAGTACTTC.

This chain links TRBV29-1 with TRBJ1-1; D may be TRBD1 (5 bases). From germline, CDR1 is SQVTM and CDR2 ANQGSEA. The CDR3 runs 15 residues. V was cut by 3 bases and J by 7 bases, with 21 bases left in between. This CDR3 reads CSVERGWAGPGEAFF. CDR3 bases: TGCAGCGTTGAGCGAGGGTGGGCGGGGCCCGGTGAAGCTTTCTTT.

This clone appeared once. V is TRBV18 and J is TRBJ2-5; 7 bases line up with TRBD1. CDR1 is KGHSH and CDR2 is LQKENI in the germline V gene. The CDR3 loop spans 13 amino acids. V gave up 6 bases and J gave up 3 bases; unmatched junction bases: 4. CDR3 residues: CASSQGTEETQYF. Written as DNA, the CDR3 is TGTGCCAGCTCTCAGGGGACAGAAGAGACCCAGTACTTC.

J is TRBJ2-3 and V is TRBV6-4; D call uncertain. The germline V and J ends were trimmed by 2 bases and 3 bases, with 6 bases remaining between them. Germline V gene lookup returns CDR1 MRHNA and CDR2 SNTAGT. The CDR3 runs to 13 residues. The CDR3 loop is CASSDRGTDTQYF. The CDR3 coding sequence is TGTGCCAGCAGTGACCGAGGAACAGATACGCAGTATTTT.

The chain carries TRBV27 and TRBJ2-3; 11 positions agree with TRBD1. CDR3 length equals 16 residues. Trimming took 4 bases from V and 4 from J; bases not matched to a gene: 7. Germline CDR1 is MNHEY and CDR2 is SMNVEV (reference sequence). The CDR3 nucleotides read TGTGCCAGCAGTTGGTCGGGGACAGGGGGGTCAGATACGCAGTATTTT. It codes for CASSWSGTGGSDTQYF.

This rearrangement joins TRBV11-3 to TRBJ2-5, with D hard to call. The CDR3 has 13 amino acids. Trimming cost V 4 bases and J 2 bases, with 8 bases left between them. CDR1 is SGHNT, CDR2 YENEEA, per germline. The CDR3 nucleotides read TGTGCCAGCAGCTCCCGTCCTCAAGAGACCCAGTACTTC. Translation: CASSSRPQETQYF. The whole variable domain, remainder taken from reference TRBV11-3 and TRBJ2-5, is EAGVVQSPRYKIIEKKQPVAFWCNPISGHNTLYWYLQNLGQGPELLIRYENEEAVDDSQLPKDRFSAERLKGVDSTLKIQPAELGDSAVYLCASSSRPQETQYFGPGTRLLVL.

There are a few counts of this clone. The J gene is TRBJ1-6, the V gene TRBV7-2; D uncertain. V gave up 7 bases and J gave up 9 bases, with 10 bases separating them. The CDR3 is 12 amino acids. Germline V gene data show CDR1 as SGHTA and CDR2 as FQGNSA. DNA of the CDR3: TGTGCCAGCACCTATCGAGGTTCACCCCTCCACTTT. As protein: CASTYRGSPLHF. Together with reference TRBV7-2 and TRBJ1-6, the CDR3 gives the full variable domain: GAGVSQSPSNKVTEKGKDVELRCDPISGHTALYWYRQSLGQGLEFLIYFQGNSAPDKSGLPSDRFSAERTGGSVSTLTIQRTQQEDSAVYLCASTYRGSPLHFGNGTRLTVT.